The rows below give T cell receptor beta chains drawn from one sample of a study of regulatory T cells in long-lasting Graves disease. TCRdb processed the multiplex PCR reads anew with MiXCR; each CDR3 protein has one entry. Of approximately 470,000 distinct CDR3 sequences listed, 15% to 20% are singletons. This same sample was also part of a study on T cells in Graves' hyperthyroidism and ophthalmopathy.

The sample was peripheral blood mononuclear cells (PBMCs), taken at new diagnosis, from a patient treated with antithyroid drugs. The origin of the receptors is a man in his forties with Graves disease. Each CDR3 is given with its conserved first and last residue. D genes are given only for firm matches. The size of a clone is reported for some rows only, either as once, few or many, or as a class for expanded clones.

abundance	j_gene	d_gene	v_gene	CDR3nt	CDR3aa
many	TRBJ2-3	TRBD1	TRBV2	TGTGCCAGCAGCGCTAGACAGGGTTGGGACACAGATACGCAGTATTTT	CASSARQGWDTDTQYF
many	TRBJ2-7	TRBD2	TRBV9	TGTGCCAGCAGCAAAGGGACTAGCGGGAGGTTGTTCTACGAGCAGTACTTC	CASSKGTSGRLFYEQYF
many	TRBJ2-5	TRBD2	TRBV20-1	TGCAGTGCTACAACTAGCGGGAGGGGCCAAGAGACCCAGTACTTC	CSATTSGRGQETQYF
few	TRBJ2-3	TRBD2	TRBV2	TGTGCCAGCAGCCTTAGCGGGAGGGACACAGATACGCAGTATTTT	CASSLSGRDTDTQYF
many	TRBJ2-1	.	TRBV5-1	TGCGCCAGCAGCCAACAGGTTTCCAATGAGCAGTTCTTC	CASSQQVSNEQFF
.	TRBJ2-1	.	TRBV15	TGTGCCACCAGCCCGGACCCTTACAATGAGCAGTTCTTC	CATSPDPYNEQFF
many	TRBJ1-1	TRBD1	TRBV28	TGTGCCAGCAGTTTGTTCAGGGGGCAGACTGAAGCTTTCTTT	CASSLFRGQTEAFF
many	TRBJ2-1	.	TRBV4-1	TGCGCCAGCAGCCAATATGGGTCCTCCTACAATGAGCAGTTCTTC	CASSQYGSSYNEQFF
few	TRBJ2-5	TRBD2	TRBV7-9	TGTGCCAGCAGCCTTAGCGGGAGTCCTTATCAGACCCAGTACTTC	CASSLSGSPYQTQYF
many	TRBJ2-1	.	TRBV6-1	TGTGCCATCCAACCGGGACCGTGGGGTGAGCAGTTCTTC	CAIQPGPWGEQFF
.	TRBJ2-7	TRBD2	TRBV7-8	TGTGCCAGCAGCTTCGGGACTAGCGACTACGAGCAGTACTTC	CASSFGTSDYEQYF
few	TRBJ1-1	.	TRBV10-1	TGCGCCAGCAGTGGAGACAGTGTCACTGAAGCTTTCTTT	CASSGDSVTEAFF
few	TRBJ2-1	.	TRBV6-1	TGTGCCAGCGAGAACAACTACCGGCAGTTCTTC	CASENNYRQFF
many	TRBJ1-1	TRBD1	TRBV2	TGTGCCAGCAAAACACAGGGGGCGGGCACTGAAGCTTTCTTT	CASKTQGAGTEAFF
few	TRBJ2-1	TRBD2	TRBV5-1	TGCGCCAGCAGCTTGGCAGCGGGAGCATATGAGCAGTTCTTC	CASSLAAGAYEQFF
many	TRBJ2-1	TRBD2	TRBV28	TGTGCCAGCAGACCCACATCAGCGGGACTAAATCGCAATGAGCAGTTCTTC	CASRPTSAGLNRNEQFF